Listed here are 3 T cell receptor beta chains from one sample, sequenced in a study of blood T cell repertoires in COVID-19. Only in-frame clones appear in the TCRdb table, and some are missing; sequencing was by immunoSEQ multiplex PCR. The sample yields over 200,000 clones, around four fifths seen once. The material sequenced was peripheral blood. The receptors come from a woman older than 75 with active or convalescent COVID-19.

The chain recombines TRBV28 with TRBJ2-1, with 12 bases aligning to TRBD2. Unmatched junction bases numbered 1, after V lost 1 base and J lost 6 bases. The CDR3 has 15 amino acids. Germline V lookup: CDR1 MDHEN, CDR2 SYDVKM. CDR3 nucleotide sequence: TGTGCCAGCAGTTTATCTAGCGGGGGGGCCAATGAGCAGTTCTTC. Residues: CASSLSSGGANEQFF.

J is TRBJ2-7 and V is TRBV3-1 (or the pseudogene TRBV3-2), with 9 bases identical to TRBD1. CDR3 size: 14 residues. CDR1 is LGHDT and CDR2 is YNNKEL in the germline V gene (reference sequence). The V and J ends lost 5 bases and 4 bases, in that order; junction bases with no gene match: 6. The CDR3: CASSKQGAKYEQYF. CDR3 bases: TGTGCCAGCAGCAAACAGGGGGCTAAGTACGAGCAGTACTTC.

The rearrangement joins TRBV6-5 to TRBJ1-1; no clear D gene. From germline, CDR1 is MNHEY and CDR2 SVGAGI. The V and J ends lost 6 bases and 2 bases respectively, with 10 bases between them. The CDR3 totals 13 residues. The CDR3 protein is CASSGSGNTEAFF. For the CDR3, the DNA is TGTGCCAGCAGCGGCTCAGGTAACACTGAAGCTTTCTTT.